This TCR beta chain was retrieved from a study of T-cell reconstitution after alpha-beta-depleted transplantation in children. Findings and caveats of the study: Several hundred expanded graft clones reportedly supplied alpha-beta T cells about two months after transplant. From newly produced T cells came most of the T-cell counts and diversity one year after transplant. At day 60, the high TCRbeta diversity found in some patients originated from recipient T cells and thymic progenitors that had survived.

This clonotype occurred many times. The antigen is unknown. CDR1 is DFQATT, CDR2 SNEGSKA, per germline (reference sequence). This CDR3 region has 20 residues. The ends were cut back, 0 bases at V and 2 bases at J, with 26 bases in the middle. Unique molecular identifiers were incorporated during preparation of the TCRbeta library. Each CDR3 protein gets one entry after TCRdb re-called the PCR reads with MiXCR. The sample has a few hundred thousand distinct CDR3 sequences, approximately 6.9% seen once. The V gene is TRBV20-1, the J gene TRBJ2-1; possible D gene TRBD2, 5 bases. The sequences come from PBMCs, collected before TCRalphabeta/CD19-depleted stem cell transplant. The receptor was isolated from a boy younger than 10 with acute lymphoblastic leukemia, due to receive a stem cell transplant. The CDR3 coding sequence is TGCAGTGCTAGAGATGCCCAACGACCTCTCAGCGGAGTTACCTACAATGAGCAGTTCTTC. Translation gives CSARDAQRPLSGVTYNEQFF.